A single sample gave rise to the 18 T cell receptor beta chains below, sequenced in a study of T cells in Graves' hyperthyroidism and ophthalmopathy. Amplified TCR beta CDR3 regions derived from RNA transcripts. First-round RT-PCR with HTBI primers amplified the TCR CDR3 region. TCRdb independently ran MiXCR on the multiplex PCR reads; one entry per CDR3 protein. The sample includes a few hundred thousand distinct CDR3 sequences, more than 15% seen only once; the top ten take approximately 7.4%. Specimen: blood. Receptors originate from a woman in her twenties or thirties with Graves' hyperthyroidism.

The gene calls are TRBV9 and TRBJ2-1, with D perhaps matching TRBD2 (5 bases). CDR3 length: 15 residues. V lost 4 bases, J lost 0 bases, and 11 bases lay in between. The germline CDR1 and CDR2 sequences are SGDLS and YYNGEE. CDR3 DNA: TGTGCCAGCAGCATTGGAGGCCCCTCCTACAATGAGCAGTTCTTC. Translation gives CASSIGGPSYNEQFF.

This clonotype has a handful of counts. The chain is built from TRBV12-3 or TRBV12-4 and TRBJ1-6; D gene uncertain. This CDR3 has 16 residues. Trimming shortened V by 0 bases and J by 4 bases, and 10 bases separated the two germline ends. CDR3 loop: CASSLAPGDYNSPLHF. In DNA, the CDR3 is TGTGCCAGCAGTTTAGCGCCCGGTGATTATAATTCACCCCTCCACTTT.

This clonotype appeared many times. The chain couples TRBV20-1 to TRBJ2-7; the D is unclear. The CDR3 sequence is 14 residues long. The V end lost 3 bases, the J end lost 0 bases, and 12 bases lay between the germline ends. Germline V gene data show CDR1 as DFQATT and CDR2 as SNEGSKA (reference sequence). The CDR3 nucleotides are TGCAGTGCTAGTTGGCAGAAATCCTCCTACGAGCAGTACTTC. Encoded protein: CSASWQKSSYEQYF.

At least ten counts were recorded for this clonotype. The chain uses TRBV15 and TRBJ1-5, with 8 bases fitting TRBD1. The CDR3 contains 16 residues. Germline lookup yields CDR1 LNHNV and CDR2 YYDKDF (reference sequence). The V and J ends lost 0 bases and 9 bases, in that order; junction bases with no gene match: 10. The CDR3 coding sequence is TGTGCCACCAGCAGAGATAGTGGCGGGACAGGAAGGCCCCAGCATTTT. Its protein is CATSRDSGGTGRPQHF.

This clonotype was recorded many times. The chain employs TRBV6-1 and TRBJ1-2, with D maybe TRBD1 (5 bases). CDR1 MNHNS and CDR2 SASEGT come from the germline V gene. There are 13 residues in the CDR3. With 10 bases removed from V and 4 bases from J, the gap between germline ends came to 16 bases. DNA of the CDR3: TGTGCCACCCTTCAGGGTATTGGCTATGGCTACACCTTC. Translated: CATLQGIGYGYTF.

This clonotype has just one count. The CDR3 loop reads CASGLATGGGETQYF. In DNA, the CDR3 is TGTGCTAGTGGTTTGGCGACAGGGGGCGGTGAGACCCAGTACTTC. The rearrangement joins TRBV12-5 to TRBJ2-5; TRBD1 matches at 10 bases. The trim removed 1 base at V and 5 bases at J, leaving 4 bases unmatched. This CDR3 contains 15 residues. CDR1 LGHNT and CDR2 FRNRAP come from the germline V gene.

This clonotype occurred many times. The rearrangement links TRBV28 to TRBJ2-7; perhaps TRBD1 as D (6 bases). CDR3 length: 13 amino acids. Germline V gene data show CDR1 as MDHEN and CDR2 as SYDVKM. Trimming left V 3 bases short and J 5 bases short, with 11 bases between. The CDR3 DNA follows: TGTGCCAGCAGTTTGCAAAACAGGGACGAGCAGTACTTC. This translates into CASSLQNRDEQYF.

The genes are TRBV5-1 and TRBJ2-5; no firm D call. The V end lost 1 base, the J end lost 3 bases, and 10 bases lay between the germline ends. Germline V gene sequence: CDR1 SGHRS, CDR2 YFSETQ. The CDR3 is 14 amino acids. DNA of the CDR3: TGCGCCAGCAGCTTGTCTCCGTCGAAAGAGACCCAGTACTTC. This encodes CASSLSPSKETQYF.

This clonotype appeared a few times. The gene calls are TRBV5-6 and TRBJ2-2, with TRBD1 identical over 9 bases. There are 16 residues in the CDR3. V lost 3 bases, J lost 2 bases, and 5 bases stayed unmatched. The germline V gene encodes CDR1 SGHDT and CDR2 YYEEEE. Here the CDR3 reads CASSSEDRGNTGELFF. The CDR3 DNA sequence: TGTGCCAGCAGCTCCGAGGACAGGGGCAACACCGGGGAGCTGTTTTTT.

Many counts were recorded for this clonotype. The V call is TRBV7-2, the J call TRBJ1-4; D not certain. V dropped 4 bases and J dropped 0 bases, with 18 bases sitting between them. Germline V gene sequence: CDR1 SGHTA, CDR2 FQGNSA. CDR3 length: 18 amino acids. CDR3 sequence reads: CASSSNKGPIPTNEKLFF. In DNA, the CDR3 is TGTGCCAGCAGCTCAAACAAAGGGCCTATCCCAACTAATGAAAAACTGTTTTTT.

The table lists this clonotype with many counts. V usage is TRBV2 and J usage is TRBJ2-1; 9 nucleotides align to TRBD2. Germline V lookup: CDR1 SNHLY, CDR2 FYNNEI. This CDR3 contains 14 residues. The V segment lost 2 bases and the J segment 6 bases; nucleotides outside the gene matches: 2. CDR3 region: CASSELAGRNEQFF. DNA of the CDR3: TGTGCCAGCAGTGAACTAGCGGGACGCAATGAGCAGTTCTTC.

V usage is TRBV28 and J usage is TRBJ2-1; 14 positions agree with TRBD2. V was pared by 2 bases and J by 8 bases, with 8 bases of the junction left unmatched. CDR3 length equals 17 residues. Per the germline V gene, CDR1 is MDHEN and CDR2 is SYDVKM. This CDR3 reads CASSLVGTSGRNDEQFF. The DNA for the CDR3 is TGTGCCAGCAGTTTAGTTGGGACTAGCGGGAGAAACGATGAGCAGTTCTTC.

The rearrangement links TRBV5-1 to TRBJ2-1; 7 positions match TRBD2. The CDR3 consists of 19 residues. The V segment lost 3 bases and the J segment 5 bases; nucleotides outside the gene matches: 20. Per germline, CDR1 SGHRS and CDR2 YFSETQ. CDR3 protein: CASSWGPRDYPSGDNEQFF. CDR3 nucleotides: TGCGCCAGCAGCTGGGGACCCCGGGACTACCCATCGGGAGACAATGAGCAGTTCTTC.

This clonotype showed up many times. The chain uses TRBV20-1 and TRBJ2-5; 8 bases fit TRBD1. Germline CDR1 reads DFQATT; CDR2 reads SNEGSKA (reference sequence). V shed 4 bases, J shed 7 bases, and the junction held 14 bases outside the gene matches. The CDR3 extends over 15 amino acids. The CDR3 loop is CSAKDGQGPGGTQYF. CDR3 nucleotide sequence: TGCAGTGCTAAGGATGGACAGGGCCCTGGAGGGACCCAGTACTTC.

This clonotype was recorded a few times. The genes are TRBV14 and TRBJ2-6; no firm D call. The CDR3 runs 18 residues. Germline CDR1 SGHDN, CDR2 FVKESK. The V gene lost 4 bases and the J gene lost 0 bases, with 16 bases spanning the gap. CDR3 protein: CASSPRLNLISGANVLTF. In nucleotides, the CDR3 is TGTGCCAGCAGCCCTCGCCTTAATCTTATCTCTGGGGCCAACGTCCTGACTTTC.

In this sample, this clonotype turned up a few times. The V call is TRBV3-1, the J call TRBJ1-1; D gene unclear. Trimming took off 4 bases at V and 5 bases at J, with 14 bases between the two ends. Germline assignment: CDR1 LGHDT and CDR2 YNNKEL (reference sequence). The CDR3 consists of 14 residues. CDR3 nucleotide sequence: TGTGCCAGCAGCCCCCGTGCCCCGGGGACTGAAGCTTTCTTT. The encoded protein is CASSPRAPGTEAFF.

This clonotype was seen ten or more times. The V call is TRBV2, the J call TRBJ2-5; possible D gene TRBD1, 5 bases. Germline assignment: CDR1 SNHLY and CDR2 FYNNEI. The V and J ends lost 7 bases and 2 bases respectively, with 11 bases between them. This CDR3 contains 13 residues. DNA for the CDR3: TGTGCCAGCAAATGGACAACTCAAGAGACCCAGTACTTC. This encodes CASKWTTQETQYF.

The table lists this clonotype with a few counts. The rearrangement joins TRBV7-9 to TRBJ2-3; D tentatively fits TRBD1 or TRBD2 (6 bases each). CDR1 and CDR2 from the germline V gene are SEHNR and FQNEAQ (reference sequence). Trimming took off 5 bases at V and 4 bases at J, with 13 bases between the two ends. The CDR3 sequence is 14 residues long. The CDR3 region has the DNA TGTGCCAGCAGCCCGAGGGGGGAGCCAGATACGCAGTATTTT. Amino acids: CASSPRGEPDTQYF.